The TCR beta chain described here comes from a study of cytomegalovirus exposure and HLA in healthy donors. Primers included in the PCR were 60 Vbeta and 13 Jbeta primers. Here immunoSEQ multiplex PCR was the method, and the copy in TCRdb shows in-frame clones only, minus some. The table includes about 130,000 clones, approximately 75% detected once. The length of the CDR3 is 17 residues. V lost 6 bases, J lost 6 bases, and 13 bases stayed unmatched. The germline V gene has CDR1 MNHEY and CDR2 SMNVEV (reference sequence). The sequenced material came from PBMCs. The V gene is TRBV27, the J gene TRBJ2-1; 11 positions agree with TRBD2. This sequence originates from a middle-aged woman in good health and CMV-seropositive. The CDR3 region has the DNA TGTGCCAGCAGCCGCACCTTAGCGGGGGGGCCGGGCAATGAGCAGTTCTTC. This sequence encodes CASSRTLAGGPGNEQFF.